This TCR beta chain is drawn from a study of blood T cell repertoires in COVID-19. About the research overall: Some COVID-19 samples were acute and others convalescent; all came from the United States, Italy and Spain.

The study recruited people aged roughly 18 to 100 years across more than 20 US areas. In assigning cohorts, the study relied on participant-reported clinical history. Recovered Cohort 3 donors showed two negative PCRs, clearance, or symptom resolution. Data came from immunoSEQ multiplex PCR; TCRdb stores just in-frame clones and leaves some out. The sample includes roughly 280,000 clones, around 89% of them seen just once. The CDR3 spans 15 residues. CDR1 and CDR2 from the germline V gene are SNHLY and FYNNEI. V gave up 1 base and J gave up 4 bases; unmatched junction bases: 4. This TCR was sampled from a woman aged 45-65 years who had recovered from COVID-19. The sequencing sample was made of PBMCs or T cells enriched from blood (not recorded which). The chain has TRBV2 and TRBJ1-2, with 9 bases matching TRBD1. In nucleotides, the CDR3 is TGTGCCAGCAGTGAAGGAACAGGGGGCCTCTATGGCTACACCTTC. Translating it yields CASSEGTGGLYGYTF.